This TCR beta chain comes out of a study of blood T cells in healthy people across ages (dated by TCRdb to the mid-2010s). Context from the whole study: Template switching captured roughly one uniquely barcoded TCR beta cDNA molecule per two T cells in model experiments. Donors of different ages were randomly distributed across sequencing lanes to avoid experimental bias. Using deep sequencing normalized with unique cDNA molecular identifiers, the study measured how TCR beta repertoire diversity changes with age. The study analyzed two additional independent replicas of 1 million unique cDNA reads from the same blood draw for two donors, one aged 18 to 30 and one aged 80 or older. Four age groups were formed from the donors: young (average roughly 15 years), middle-aged (just under 40), aged (over 55) and long-lived (less than 85).

The method was 5' RACE. The sequencer was an Illumina HiSeq 2500. The second PCR ran for about 6 to 11 cycles and used a J-beta primer mix along with a sample-barcoded 5' primer. Each TCR beta cDNA molecule received a unique molecular identifier from a template-switch 5' adaptor carrying 12 random nucleotides. At least 2.5 million CDR3-containing paired-end reads were obtained from each sample. First-strand cDNA was synthesized from all RNA with the Mint cDNA synthesis kit, primed by a TRBC-specific oligonucleotide. After uracil-DNA glycosylase treatment, a first 18-cycle PCR used universal primers M1SS and BC2_uni_R on all cDNA. Processing in the source paper ran as follows. For normalization, 1 million high-quality reads were randomly selected from each sample, with every read carrying a distinct molecular identifier. Instead of being binned into consensus sequences, reads that shared molecular identifiers were thrown out. MiTCR, set to a Q25 quality threshold and the strictest error-elimination algorithm, was used for CDR3 identification, clonotype clustering and error correction. A nonparametric unseen species model with Euler transformation was used to estimate lower-bound total TCR beta diversity. TCRdb passed the public sequencing reads through fastp at Q25 and MiXCR, retaining productive beta sequences. Every distinct CDR3 protein forms one entry, paired with its most common genes and DNA. These V and J calls are TCRdb output, not the study's own analysis. In this sample the table shows roughly 1.5 million distinct CDR3 sequences, roughly 43% of which occur a single time. The top ten clones comprise roughly 3.7% of the sample.

Donors were 35 to 40 systemically healthy Caucasian individuals from Russia aged roughly 6 to 90 years. Each donor gave ten milliliters of peripheral blood, collected into EDTA-treated Vacutainer tubes. Ficoll-Paque density-gradient centrifugation was used to isolate PBMCs, with at least 6.5 million per sample. Trizol reagent was used to extract total RNA from the PBMCs, yielding at least 5 micrograms per sample. For every donor, flow cytometry on a PBMC aliquot measured the percentage of naive CD45RAhigh/CD27high T cells. CDR1 and CDR2, per the germline V gene (reference sequence), are PRHDT and FYEKMQ. CDR3 length: 14 amino acids, cysteine to phenylalanine. The read is trimmed to its CDR3 DNA, 42 bases read in frame from base 1. The V end gives up 3 bases and the J end 7 bases, leaving 3 bases in the junction not matched to a gene. Overall results and qualifications from the work: Estimates of total diversity from one million sequenced T cells were regarded as lower bounds and underestimates. Conclusive comparison of naive and antigen-experienced compartments was prevented by the profiling of bulk unsorted PBMCs. Because donor CMV infection status was unknown, age-related changes in expanded clonotypes were potentially confounded. Compared with the aged group, the long-lived group had more naive CD4+ T cells, fewer expanded clones and increased TCR diversity, suggesting age selection. The percentage of naive T cells measured by flow cytometry correlated strongly with observed TCR beta diversity. As age increased, observed TCR beta diversity per million T cells dropped in a roughly linear way, and a significant reduction was already evident by age 40.

On this clonotype itself: Its antigen remains undetermined. A much bigger clone sits one base away, suggesting this may be a read error.

Sample: blood. This sequence was found in a woman aged 18-29 years in good health. The rearrangement combines TRBV13 with TRBJ1-4; 9 bases in the junction line up with TRBD1. The DNA reads as follows: TGTGCCAGCAGCTTTACAGGGGGCGGTGAAAAACTGTTTTTT. Its product reads: CASSFTGGGEKLFF.